This is a list of T cell receptor beta chains from one sample in a study of blood T cell repertoires in COVID-19. Sequencing used immunoSEQ multiplex PCR; TCRdb keeps in-frame clones, though not all of them. The sample carries about 280,000 clones, 88% recorded once. Material for sequencing was peripheral blood. Every receptor here comes from a man aged 18 to 29 with active or convalescent COVID-19. The CDR3 runs from the conserved cysteine through the conserved F or W. A D gene is named only where the DNA matches it firmly. Expanded clones are given a class, and other clones once, few, many or no size at all.

CAISELAGAVNEQFF TGTGCCATCAGTGAGCTAGCGGGGGCCGTTAATGAGCAGTTCTTC 15 TRBD2 TRBV10-3 NA TRBJ2-1
CASSKRQISTNEKLFF TGTGCCAGCAGCAAAAGACAGATTTCAACTAATGAAAAACTGTTTTTT 16 NA TRBV7-9 NA TRBJ1-4
CASSETNQETQYF TGTGCCAGCAGTGAGACAAATCAAGAGACCCAGTACTTC 13 NA TRBV2 NA TRBJ2-5
CASSSGTENTGELFF TGTGCCAGCAGCTCCGGGACTGAAAACACCGGGGAGCTGTTTTTT 15 NA TRBV7-9 NA TRBJ2-2
CSASVGGNSNQPQHF TGCAGTGCTAGTGTGGGGGGAAATAGCAATCAGCCCCAGCATTTT 15 NA TRBV20-1 once TRBJ1-5
CASRPRLGDSISYEQYF TGTGCCAGCAGGCCACGGCTAGGGGACTCAATCTCCTACGAGCAGTACTTC 17 NA TRBV7-8 NA TRBJ2-7
CATSRDLRQGGQPQHF TGTGCCACCAGCAGAGATCTTAGGCAGGGGGGCCAGCCCCAGCATTTT 16 TRBD1 TRBV15 NA TRBJ1-5
CATSSGGTLDTQYF TGTGCCACCAGCTCGGGGGGCACTTTGGATACGCAGTATTTT 14 NA TRBV24-1 NA TRBJ2-3
CASSQLAPYEQFF TGTGCCAGCAGCCAACTAGCTCCGTATGAGCAGTTCTTC 13 NA TRBV5-6 few TRBJ2-1
CASSYRDRKLPPYEQYF TGCGCCAGCAGCTACCGGGACAGAAAACTCCCCCCCTACGAGCAGTACTTC 17 TRBD1 TRBV5-1 NA TRBJ2-7
CASSLARVNTEAFF TGTGCCAGCAGCTTAGCACGGGTGAACACTGAAGCTTTCTTT 14 NA TRBV13 NA TRBJ1-1
CASSLGTGLSYNEQFF TGTGCCAGCAGCTTGGGGACAGGCCTCTCCTACAATGAGCAGTTCTTC 16 TRBD1 TRBV5-8 NA TRBJ2-1
CASSYRDTEAFF TGTGCCAGCAGTTATCGGGACACTGAAGCTTTCTTT 12 NA TRBV5-4 NA TRBJ1-1
CASSEFSGGPSEQYF TGTGCCAGCAGTGAATTTAGCGGGGGGCCCTCCGAGCAGTACTTC 15 TRBD2 TRBV6-1 NA TRBJ2-7
CASSLTPVNTEAFF TGCGCCAGCAGCTTGACGCCAGTGAACACTGAAGCTTTCTTT 14 NA TRBV5-1 NA TRBJ1-1
CASSYSRGGRETQYF TGTGCCAGCAGTTACTCGCGGGGGGGCCGTGAGACCCAGTACTTC 15 TRBD2 TRBV6-6 NA TRBJ2-5
CASSPHKGGSTEAFF TGCGCCAGCAGCCCGCACAAGGGTGGGAGCACTGAAGCTTTCTTT 15 NA TRBV5-1 NA TRBJ1-1
CASSPAVSTNEKLFF TGTGCCAGCTCACCGGCGGTATCAACTAATGAAAAACTGTTTTTT 15 NA TRBV18 NA TRBJ1-4
CASSLGASGGYSYEQYF TGTGCCAGCAGCTTAGGGGCTAGCGGGGGGTACTCCTACGAGCAGTACTTC 17 TRBD2 TRBV7-7 once TRBJ2-7
CASGLGRVGDTQYF TGTGCTAGTGGCCTGGGGAGGGTTGGAGATACGCAGTATTTT 14 TRBD2 TRBV12-5 NA TRBJ2-3
CASSQNGGAYEQYF TGCGCCAGCAGCCAAAACGGGGGGGCCTACGAGCAGTACTTC 14 TRBD2 TRBV4-3 NA TRBJ2-7
CASSVTSGGREYNEQFF TGTGCCAGCAGCGTCACTAGCGGGGGCCGGGAATACAATGAGCAGTTCTTC 17 TRBD2 TRBV9 NA TRBJ2-1
CASRVISGGGDTQYF TGTGCCAGCAGGGTTATTAGCGGGGGAGGGGATACGCAGTATTTT 15 TRBD2 TRBV2 NA TRBJ2-3
CASSEPRVDEKLFF TGCGCCAGCAGTGAACCCAGGGTTGATGAAAAACTGTTTTTT 14 NA TRBV10-2 NA TRBJ1-4
CASSPLWSAGELFF TGTGCCAGTAGCCCACTCTGGAGCGCCGGGGAGCTGTTTTTT 14 NA TRBV19 NA TRBJ2-2